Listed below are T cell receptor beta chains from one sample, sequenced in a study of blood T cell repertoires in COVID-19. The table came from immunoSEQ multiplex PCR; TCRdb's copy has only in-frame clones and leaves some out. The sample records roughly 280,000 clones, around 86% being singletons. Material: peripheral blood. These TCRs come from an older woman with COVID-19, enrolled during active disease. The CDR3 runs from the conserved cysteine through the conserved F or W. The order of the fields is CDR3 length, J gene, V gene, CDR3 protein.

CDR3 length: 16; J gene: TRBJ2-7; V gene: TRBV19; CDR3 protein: CASSRGVGLSSYEQYF
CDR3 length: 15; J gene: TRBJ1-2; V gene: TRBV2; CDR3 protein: CASSEALGQGWGYTF
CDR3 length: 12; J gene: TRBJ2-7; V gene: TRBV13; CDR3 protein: CASSPGLYEQYF
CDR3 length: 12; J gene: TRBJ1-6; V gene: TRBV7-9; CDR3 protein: CASSLEGGSLHF
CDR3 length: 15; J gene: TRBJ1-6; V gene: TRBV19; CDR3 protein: CASSIGRTGVSPLHF
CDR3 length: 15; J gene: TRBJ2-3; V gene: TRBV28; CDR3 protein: CASSLAGGGTDTQYF
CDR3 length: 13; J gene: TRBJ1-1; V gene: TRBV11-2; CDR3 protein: CASSLQMNTEAFF
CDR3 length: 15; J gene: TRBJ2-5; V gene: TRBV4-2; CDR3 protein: CASRQSQLAGETQYF
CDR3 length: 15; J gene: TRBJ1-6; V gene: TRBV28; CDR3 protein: CASSLAGQGRQSLHF
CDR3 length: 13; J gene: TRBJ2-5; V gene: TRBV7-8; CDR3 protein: CASSGTGVETQYF
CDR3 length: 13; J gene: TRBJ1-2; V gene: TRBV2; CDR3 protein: CASRPNRVAGYTF
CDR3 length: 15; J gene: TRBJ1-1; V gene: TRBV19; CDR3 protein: CASSIQGAGFTEAFF
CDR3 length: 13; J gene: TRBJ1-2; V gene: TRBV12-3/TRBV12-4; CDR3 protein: CASSPTGTGGYTF
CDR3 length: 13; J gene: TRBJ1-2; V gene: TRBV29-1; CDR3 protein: CSVVRRPSYGYTF
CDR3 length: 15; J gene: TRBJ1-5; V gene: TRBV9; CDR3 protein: CASSVAGGIGQPQHF
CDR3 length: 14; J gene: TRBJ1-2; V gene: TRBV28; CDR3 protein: CASTPDRANYGYTF
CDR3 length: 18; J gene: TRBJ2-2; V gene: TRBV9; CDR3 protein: CASSVPAGLAANTGELFF
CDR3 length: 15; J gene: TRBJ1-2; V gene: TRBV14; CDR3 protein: CASSQDLAGAYGYTF
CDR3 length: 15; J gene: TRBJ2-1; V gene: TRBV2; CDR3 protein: CASSEEAGGYNEQFF
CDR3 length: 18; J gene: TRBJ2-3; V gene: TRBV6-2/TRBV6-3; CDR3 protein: CASSYINLLAGLPDTQYF